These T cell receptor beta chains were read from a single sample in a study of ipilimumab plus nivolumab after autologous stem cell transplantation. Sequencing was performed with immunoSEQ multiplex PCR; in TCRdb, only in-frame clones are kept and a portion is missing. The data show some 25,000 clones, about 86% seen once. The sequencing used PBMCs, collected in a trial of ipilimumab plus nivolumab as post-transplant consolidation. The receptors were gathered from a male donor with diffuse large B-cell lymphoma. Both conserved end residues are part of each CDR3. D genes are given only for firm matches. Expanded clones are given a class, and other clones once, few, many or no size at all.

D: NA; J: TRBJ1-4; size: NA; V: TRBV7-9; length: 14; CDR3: CASSLGGVREKLFF; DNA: TGTGCCAGCAGCTTAGGAGGGGTCAGAGAAAAACTGTTTTTT
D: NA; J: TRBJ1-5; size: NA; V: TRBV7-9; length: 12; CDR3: CASSLVPKSQHF; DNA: TGTGCCAGCAGCTTAGTGCCCAAAAGTCAGCATTTT
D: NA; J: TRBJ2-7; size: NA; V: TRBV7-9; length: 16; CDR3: CASSYSGYGSFSEQYF; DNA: TGTGCCAGCAGCTACTCAGGGTATGGGTCATTTTCCGAGCAGTACTTC
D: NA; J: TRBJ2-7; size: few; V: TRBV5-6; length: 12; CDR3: CASSLFGDEQYF; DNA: TGTGCCAGCAGCTTATTCGGGGACGAGCAGTACTTC
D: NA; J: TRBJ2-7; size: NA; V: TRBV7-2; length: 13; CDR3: CASTSTGAYEQYF; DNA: TGTGCCAGCACCTCGACGGGTGCTTACGAGCAGTACTTC
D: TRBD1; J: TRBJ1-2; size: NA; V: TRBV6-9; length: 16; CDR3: CASSPITGTGYSGYTF; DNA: TGTGCCAGCAGCCCGATTACCGGGACAGGGTACTCTGGCTACACCTTC
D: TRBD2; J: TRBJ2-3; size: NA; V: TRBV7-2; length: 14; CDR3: CASSRSGGTDTQYF; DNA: TGTGCCAGCAGCCGTAGCGGGGGAACAGATACGCAGTATTTT
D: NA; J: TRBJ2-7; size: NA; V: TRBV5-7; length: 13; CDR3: CASSLDAAYEQYF; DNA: TGTGCCAGCAGCTTGGATGCGGCCTACGAGCAGTACTTC
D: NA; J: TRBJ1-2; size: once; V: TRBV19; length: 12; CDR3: CASRGSDYGYTF; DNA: TGTGCCAGTAGGGGGTCCGACTATGGCTACACCTTC
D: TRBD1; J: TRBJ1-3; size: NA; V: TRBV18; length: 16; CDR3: CASSPGTGARGNTIYF; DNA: TGTGCCAGCTCACCCGGGACAGGGGCGAGAGGAAACACCATATATTTT
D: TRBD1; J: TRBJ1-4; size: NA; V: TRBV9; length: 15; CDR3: CASSSYRGPNEKLFF; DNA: TGTGCCAGCAGCTCCTACAGGGGGCCTAATGAAAAACTGTTTTTT
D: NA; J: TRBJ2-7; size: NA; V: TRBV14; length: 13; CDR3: CASSPTRSGEQYF; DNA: TGTGCCAGCAGCCCGACTAGGTCGGGCGAGCAGTACTTC
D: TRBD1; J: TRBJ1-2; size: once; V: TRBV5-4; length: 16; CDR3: CASSPWGGGVSYGYTF; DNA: TGTGCCAGCAGCCCCTGGGGAGGGGGCGTTAGCTATGGCTACACCTTC
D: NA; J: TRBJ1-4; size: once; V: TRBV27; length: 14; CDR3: CASSYGGTEEKLFF; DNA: TGTGCCAGCAGTTATGGGGGCACTGAGGAAAAACTGTTTTTT
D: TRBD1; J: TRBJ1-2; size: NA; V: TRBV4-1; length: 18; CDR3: CASSSPLTSTGTTYGYTF; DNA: TGCGCCAGCAGCTCGCCCTTGACTTCGACAGGGACCACCTATGGCTACACCTTC
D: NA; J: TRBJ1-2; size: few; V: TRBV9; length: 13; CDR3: CASSPRVGTGYTF; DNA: TGTGCCAGCAGCCCACGGGTAGGGACAGGCTACACCTTC
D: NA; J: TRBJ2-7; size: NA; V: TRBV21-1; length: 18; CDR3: CASSKKSPRTGENYEQYF; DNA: TGTGCCAGCAGCAAAAAATCCCCTAGGACAGGCGAGAACTACGAGCAGTACTTC
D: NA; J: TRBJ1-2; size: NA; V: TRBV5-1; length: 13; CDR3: CASSTGGGDGYTF; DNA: TGCGCCAGCAGCACTGGGGGGGGCGATGGCTACACCTTC
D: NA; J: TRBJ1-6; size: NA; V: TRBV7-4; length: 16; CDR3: CASSLEEGSYNSPLHF; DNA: TGTGCCAGCAGCTTAGAGGAGGGTTCCTATAATTCACCCCTCCACTTT
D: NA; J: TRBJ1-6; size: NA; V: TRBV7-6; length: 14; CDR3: CASSQTPGNSPLHF; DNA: TGTGCCAGCAGCCAGACCCCGGGTAATTCACCCCTCCACTTT
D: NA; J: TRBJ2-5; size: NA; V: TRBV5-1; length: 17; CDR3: CASSLGGWRVGQETQYF; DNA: TGCGCCAGCAGCTTGGGGGGCTGGCGGGTCGGGCAAGAGACCCAGTACTTC
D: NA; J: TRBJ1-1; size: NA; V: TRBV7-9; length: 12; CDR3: CASTRVNTEAFF; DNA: TGTGCCAGCACTAGGGTGAACACTGAAGCTTTCTTT
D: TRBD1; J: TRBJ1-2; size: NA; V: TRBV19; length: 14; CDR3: CASRPTGARYGYTF; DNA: TGTGCCAGTAGACCCACAGGGGCCCGCTATGGCTACACCTTC
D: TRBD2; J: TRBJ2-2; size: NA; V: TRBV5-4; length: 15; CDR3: CASSGGGAVVGELFF; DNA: TGTGCCAGCAGCGGCGGGGGGGCCGTTGTCGGGGAGCTGTTTTTT
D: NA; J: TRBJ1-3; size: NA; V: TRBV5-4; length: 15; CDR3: CASSLAGGTGNTIYF; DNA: TGTGCCAGCAGCTTGGCCGGGGGCACTGGAAACACCATATATTTT
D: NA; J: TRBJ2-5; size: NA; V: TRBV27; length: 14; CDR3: CASSLGGKQETQYF; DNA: TGTGCCAGCAGTTTAGGTGGAAAGCAAGAGACCCAGTACTTC
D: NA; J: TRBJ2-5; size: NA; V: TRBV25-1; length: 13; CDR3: CASTRGAGETQYF; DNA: TGTGCCAGCACCAGGGGGGCAGGGGAGACCCAGTACTTC
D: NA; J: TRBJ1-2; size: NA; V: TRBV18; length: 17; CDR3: CASSEVMLRSVDYGYTF; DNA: TGTGCCAGCTCTGAAGTTATGCTTCGGAGCGTCGACTATGGCTACACCTTC
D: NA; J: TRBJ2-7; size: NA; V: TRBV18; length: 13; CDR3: CASSPRGDYEQYF; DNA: TGTGCCAGCTCCCCGCGAGGGGATTACGAGCAGTACTTC
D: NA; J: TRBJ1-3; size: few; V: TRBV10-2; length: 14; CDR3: CASSPDSSGNTIYF; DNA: TGCGCCAGCAGCCCAGACAGCTCTGGAAACACCATATATTTT
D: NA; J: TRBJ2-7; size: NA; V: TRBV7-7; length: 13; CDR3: CASSAGPSYEQYF; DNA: TGTGCCAGCTCTGCAGGGCCCTCCTACGAGCAGTACTTC
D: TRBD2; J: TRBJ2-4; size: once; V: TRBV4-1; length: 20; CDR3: CASSQLPTSGGVGGKNIQYF; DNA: TGCGCCAGCAGCCAACTACCGACTAGCGGGGGGGTAGGGGGCAAAAACATTCAGTACTTC
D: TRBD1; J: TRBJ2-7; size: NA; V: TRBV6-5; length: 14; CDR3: CASISRTGKGEQYF; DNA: TGTGCCAGCATTTCCCGGACAGGGAAAGGCGAGCAGTACTTC
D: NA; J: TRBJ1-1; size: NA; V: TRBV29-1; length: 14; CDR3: CSVVGGWGNTEAFF; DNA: TGCAGCGTTGTAGGGGGATGGGGCAACACTGAAGCTTTCTTT
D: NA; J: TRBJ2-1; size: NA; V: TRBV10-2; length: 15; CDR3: CASSDRRVGGDEQFF; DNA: TGCGCCAGCAGTGATAGGAGGGTGGGGGGCGATGAGCAGTTCTTC
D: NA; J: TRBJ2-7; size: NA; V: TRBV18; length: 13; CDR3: CASSKYREYEQYF; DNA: TGTGCCAGCTCAAAATACAGGGAGTACGAGCAGTACTTC
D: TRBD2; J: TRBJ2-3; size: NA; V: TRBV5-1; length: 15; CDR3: CASSPSGASTDTQYF; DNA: TGCGCCAGCAGCCCTAGCGGGGCTAGCACAGATACGCAGTATTTT
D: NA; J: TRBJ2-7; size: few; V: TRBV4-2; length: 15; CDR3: CASSLGAIGQGEQYF; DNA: TGTGCCAGCAGCCTCGGGGCCATCGGGCAGGGGGAGCAGTACTTC
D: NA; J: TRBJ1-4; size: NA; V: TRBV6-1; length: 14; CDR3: CASSEVGGLEKLFF; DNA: TGTGCCAGCAGTGAAGTCGGGGGCCTTGAAAAACTGTTTTTT
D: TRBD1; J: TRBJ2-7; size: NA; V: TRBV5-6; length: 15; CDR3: CASSLLGTGTDEQYF; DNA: TGTGCCAGCAGCCTTCTGGGGACAGGGACAGACGAGCAGTACTTC
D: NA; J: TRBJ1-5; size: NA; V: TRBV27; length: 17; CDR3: CASSPGTGSGSNQPQHF; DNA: TGTGCCAGCAGCCCAGGTACAGGGAGCGGAAGCAATCAGCCCCAGCATTTT
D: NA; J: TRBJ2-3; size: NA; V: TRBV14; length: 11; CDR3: CASSPRDTQYF; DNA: TGTGCCAGCAGCCCTCGGGATACGCAGTATTTT
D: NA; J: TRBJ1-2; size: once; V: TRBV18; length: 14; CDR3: CASTSAALNYGYTF; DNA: TGTGCCAGCACCTCCGCTGCGCTCAACTATGGCTACACCTTC
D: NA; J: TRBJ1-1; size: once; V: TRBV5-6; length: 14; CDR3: CASSLRLINTEAFF; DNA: TGTGCCAGCAGCTTACGGCTGATTAACACTGAAGCTTTCTTT
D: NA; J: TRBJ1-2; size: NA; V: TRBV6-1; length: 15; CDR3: CASSESLGRGSGYTF; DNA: TGTGCCAGCAGTGAAAGTCTGGGCAGGGGCAGTGGCTACACCTTC
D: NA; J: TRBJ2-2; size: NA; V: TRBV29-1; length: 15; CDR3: CSVEDRAFHTGELFF; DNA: TGCAGCGTTGAAGATCGGGCCTTCCACACCGGGGAGCTGTTTTTT
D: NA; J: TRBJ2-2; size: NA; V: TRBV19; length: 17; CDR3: CASSLIPGWADTGELFF; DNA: TGTGCCAGTAGCCTGATTCCGGGGTGGGCCGACACCGGGGAGCTGTTTTTT
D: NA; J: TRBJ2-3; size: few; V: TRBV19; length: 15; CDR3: CASSRGLNVADTQYF; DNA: TGTGCCAGTAGTAGAGGACTAAATGTTGCAGATACGCAGTATTTT
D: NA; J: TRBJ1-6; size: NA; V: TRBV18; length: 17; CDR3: CASSPSGARSYNSPLHF; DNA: TGTGCCAGCTCACCCAGTGGGGCCCGCTCCTATAATTCACCCCTCCACTTT
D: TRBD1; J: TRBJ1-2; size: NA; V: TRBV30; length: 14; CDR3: CAWSAGTGANGYTF; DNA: TGTGCCTGGAGTGCCGGGACAGGGGCAAACGGCTACACCTTC
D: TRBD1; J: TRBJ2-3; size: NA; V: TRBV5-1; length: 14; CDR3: CASSRDRGTDTQYF; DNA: TGCGCCAGCAGCCGGGACAGAGGCACAGATACGCAGTATTTT
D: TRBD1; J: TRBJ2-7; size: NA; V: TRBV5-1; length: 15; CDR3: CASSLNLGQAGEQYF; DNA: TGCGCCAGCAGCTTGAACCTAGGACAGGCCGGGGAGCAGTACTTC
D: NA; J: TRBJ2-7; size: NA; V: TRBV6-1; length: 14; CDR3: CASSEVGPFNEQYF; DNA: TGTGCCAGCAGTGAGGTCGGACCGTTCAACGAGCAGTACTTC
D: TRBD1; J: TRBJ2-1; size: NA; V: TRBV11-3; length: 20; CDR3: CASSLGRDSPGGYLYNEQFF; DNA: TGTGCCAGCAGCTTAGGCCGGGACAGCCCGGGCGGGTACCTCTACAATGAGCAGTTCTTC
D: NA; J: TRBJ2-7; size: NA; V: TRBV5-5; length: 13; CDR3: CASSLIQGVEQYF; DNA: TGTGCCAGCAGCTTGATACAGGGAGTCGAGCAGTACTTC
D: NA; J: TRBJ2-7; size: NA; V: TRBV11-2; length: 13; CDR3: CASSLAGGDEQYF; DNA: TGTGCCAGCAGCTTAGCAGGCGGAGACGAGCAGTACTTC